This TCR beta chain came from a study of read filtering for tumor transcriptome and immune sequencing. Study at large: Among patients, some 17 were male and some 15 female, aged roughly 40 to 90 (mean around 68). R-ISS stage counts were eight or nine for I, more than 15 for II, roughly seven for III.

This clonotype was seen ten or more times. The antigen is undetermined. The V and J ends lost 5 bases and 6 bases respectively, with 14 bases between them. The V gene's germline CDR1 is MNHNS and CDR2 SASEGT. The CDR3 loop spans 14 amino acids. Whole-study results and caveats: Without single-read clonotypes, shared clonotype proportions correlated more between IR-seq and RNA-seq. RNA-seq captured clonotypes less deeply and reliably than IR-seq.

The library was built from about 400 ng RNA with molecular barcoded adaptors for alpha/delta and beta/gamma chains. Via MiXCR, TCRdb re-called the reads, giving one row per CDR3 protein. The sample contains some 130,000 distinct CDR3 sequences, less than 15% of which appear only once. This chain uses TRBV6-1 with TRBJ1-5; D is unclear. Sequenced input: a population of CD138-negative cells sorted from bone marrow. The receptor comes from a donor aged 40 or over with multiple myeloma. The CDR3 spells CASSHPGRSQPQHF. The DNA for the CDR3 is TGTGCCAGCAGTCACCCCGGGCGTAGTCAGCCCCAGCATTTT.